Each of the 10 T cell receptor beta chains below was sequenced from the same sample in a study of blood T cell repertoires in COVID-19. TCRdb's copy holds only in-frame clones and misses some; the assay was immunoSEQ multiplex PCR. Of approximately 170,000 clones in the sample, 82% are singletons; the top ten hold about 11%. Material: peripheral blood. The receptors shown here come from a woman aged 80 or over with active or convalescent COVID-19.

This chain links TRBV7-9 with TRBJ2-5; the D gene is possibly TRBD1 (5 bases). Germline V lookup: CDR1 SEHNR, CDR2 FQNEAQ (reference sequence). The CDR3 is 14 residues long. Trimming cost V 2 bases and J 1 base, with 8 bases left between them. The CDR3 reads CASSLRQSQETQYF. CDR3 in DNA: TGTGCCAGCAGCTTACGACAGAGCCAAGAGACCCAGTACTTC.

V is TRBV7-6 and J is TRBJ1-2; tentatively, D is TRBD1 (6 bases). Trimming took 5 bases from V and 7 from J, leaving 17 bases between them. The CDR3 is 14 residues long. CDR1 SGHVS and CDR2 FNYEAQ come from the germline V gene. Written as DNA, the CDR3 is TGTGCCAGCAGCCCCCTGATACAGGGTCTTGGCTACACCTTC. This gives the protein CASSPLIQGLGYTF.

The rearrangement links TRBV5-4 to TRBJ2-5; 7 nucleotides agree with TRBD2. This CDR3 is 16 amino acids long. The J segment lost 1 base and the V segment lost 3 bases, leaving 9 bases of the junction unmatched. Germline values: CDR1 SGHNT, CDR2 YYREEE (reference sequence). CDR3 bases: TGTGCCAGCAGCTCCCCGGCGGGAGCCTTCCAAGAGACCCAGTACTTC. Translated, it gives CASSSPAGAFQETQYF.

The gene calls are TRBV5-4 and TRBJ2-7; 10 bases align to TRBD2. The CDR3 runs to 17 residues. With 0 bases clipped from V and 3 bases from J, the junction kept 9 bases outside the gene matches. The V gene's germline CDR1 is SGHNT and CDR2 YYREEE (reference sequence). The CDR3 nucleotides read TGTGCCAGCAGCTTGGCGGTAGCGGGAGGACTTAACTACGAGCAGTACTTC. Translation gives CASSLAVAGGLNYEQYF.

The chain carries TRBV10-3 and TRBJ1-2; no firm D call. The CDR3 loop spans 16 amino acids. V was trimmed by 0 bases and J by 4 bases, leaving 15 bases between them. CDR1 ENHRY and CDR2 SYGVKD come from the germline V gene. CDR3 residues: CAISESPGPLAYGYTF. The CDR3 bases are TGTGCCATCAGTGAGTCTCCAGGCCCACTAGCCTATGGCTACACCTTC.

The chain carries TRBV5-1 and TRBJ1-1; TRBD1 aligns across 9 bases. The CDR3 length is 13 residues. The ends lost 3 bases at V and 5 bases at J; junction bases unmatched: 2. Germline loops: CDR1 SGHRS, CDR2 YFSETQ. CDR3 bases: TGCGCCAGCAGCTCCGGACAGGGGACTGAAGCTTTCTTT. Amino acids: CASSSGQGTEAFF.

The chain combines TRBV7-8 with TRBJ1-5; no firm D call. The CDR3 contains 13 residues. Trimming stripped 5 bases from V and 7 bases from J, with 12 bases between. Germline values: CDR1 SGHVS, CDR2 FQNEAQ. CDR3 bases: TGTGCCAGCAGCCGTTCGGGTGGACAGCCCCAGCATTTT. Its protein product is CASSRSGGQPQHF.

The rearrangement uses TRBV5-1 and TRBJ2-1, with TRBD1 matching over 7 bases. The CDR3 sequence is 14 residues long. With 7 bases clipped from V and 1 base from J, the junction kept 5 bases outside the gene matches. The germline V gene encodes CDR1 SGHRS and CDR2 YFSETQ. The CDR3 DNA reads TGCGCCAGCGGCCCGGGACAGTCCTACAATGAGCAGTTCTTC. Encoded protein: CASGPGQSYNEQFF.

The chain is built from TRBV6-5 and TRBJ1-1; unclear D gene. Trimming removed 5 bases at V and 5 bases at J, with 9 bases between. CDR3 size: 12 residues. CDR1 MNHEY and CDR2 SVGAGI come from the germline V gene. The CDR3 sequence: CASSPGVTEAFF. CDR3 DNA sequence: TGTGCCAGCAGTCCCGGGGTAACTGAAGCTTTCTTT.

This chain uses TRBV5-1 with TRBJ2-7; the D gene is possibly TRBD2 (6 bases). The germline CDR1 and CDR2 sequences are SGHRS and YFSETQ. V was shortened by 4 bases and J by 2 bases, with 10 bases between the two germline ends. The CDR3 covers 13 residues. The DNA for the CDR3 is TGCGCCAGCAGCGGGGAGGAGACCTACGAGCAGTACTTC. Translated: CASSGEETYEQYF.